Here is one TCR beta chain with its context. Its target is not known. Trimming stripped 4 bases from V and 0 bases from J, with 12 bases between. The CDR3 extends over 14 amino acids. The germline V gene has CDR1 GTSNPN and CDR2 SVGIG (reference sequence). Every isolated RNA sample was fully reverse transcribed, so sequencing captured expressed TCRB transcripts. Some clones are missing from TCRdb's copy, which holds only in-frame ones; the method was immunoSEQ multiplex PCR. Counted here are 150,000 to 190,000 clones, around a tenth occurring once; the ten biggest clones make up 0.45% to 0.6%. The data were obtained in a study of beta chain features in type 1 diabetes. Study findings and constraints: Moderate yet significant TCRB CDR3 shortening was seen in Type 1 diabetes patients in all four CD4+ subsets. PCR may have favored shorter templates equally in patients and controls.

Cells sorted by CD45RO/CCR7/CD25/CD127/CD95/CD27 comprised CD4+ naive, central memory, regulatory and stem cell-like memory cells. The TCR sequence derives from a man aged 25-45 years with type 1 diabetes. What was sequenced was central memory CD4+ T cells from blood. The chain recombines TRBV30 with TRBJ1-1; D unresolved. The CDR3 nucleotides are TGTGCCTGGACACACTACACTATGAACACTGAAGCTTTCTTT. It encodes CAWTHYTMNTEAFF.